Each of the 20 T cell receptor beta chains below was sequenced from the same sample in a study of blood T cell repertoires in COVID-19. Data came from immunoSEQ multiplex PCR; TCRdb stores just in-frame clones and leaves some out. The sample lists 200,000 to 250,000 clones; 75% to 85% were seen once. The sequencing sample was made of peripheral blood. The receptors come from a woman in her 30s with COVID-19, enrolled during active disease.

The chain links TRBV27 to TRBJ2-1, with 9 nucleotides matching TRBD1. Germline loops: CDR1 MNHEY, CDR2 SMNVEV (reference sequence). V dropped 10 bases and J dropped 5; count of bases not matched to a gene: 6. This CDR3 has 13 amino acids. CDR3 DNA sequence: TGTGCCACACGGGACAGGGCTAACAATGAGCAGTTCTTC. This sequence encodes CATRDRANNEQFF.

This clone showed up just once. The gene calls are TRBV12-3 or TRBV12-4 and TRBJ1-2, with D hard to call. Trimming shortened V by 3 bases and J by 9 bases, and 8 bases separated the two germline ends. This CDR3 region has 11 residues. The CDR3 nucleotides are TGTGCCAGCAGTTTTGATGAGAGCTACACCTTC. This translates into CASSFDESYTF.

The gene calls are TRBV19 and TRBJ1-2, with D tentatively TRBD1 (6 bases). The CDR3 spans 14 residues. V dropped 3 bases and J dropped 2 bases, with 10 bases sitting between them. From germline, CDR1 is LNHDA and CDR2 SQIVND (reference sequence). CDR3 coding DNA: TGTGCCAGTAGTATTACAGGGACGAACTATGGCTACACCTTC. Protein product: CASSITGTNYGYTF.

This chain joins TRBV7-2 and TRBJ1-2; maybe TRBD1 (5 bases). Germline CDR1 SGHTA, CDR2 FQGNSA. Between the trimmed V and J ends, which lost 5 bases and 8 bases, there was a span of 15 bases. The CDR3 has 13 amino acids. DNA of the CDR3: TGTGCCAGCAGCCCCCCTATCCAGGGCGGCTACACCTTC. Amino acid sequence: CASSPPIQGGYTF.

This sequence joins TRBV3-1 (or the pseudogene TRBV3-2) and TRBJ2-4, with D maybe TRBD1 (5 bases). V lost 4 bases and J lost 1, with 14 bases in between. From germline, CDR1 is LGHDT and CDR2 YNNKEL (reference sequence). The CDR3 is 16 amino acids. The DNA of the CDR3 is TGTGCCAGCAGCCCATTTATCCAGGGTGCCAAAAACATTCAGTACTTC. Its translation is CASSPFIQGAKNIQYF.

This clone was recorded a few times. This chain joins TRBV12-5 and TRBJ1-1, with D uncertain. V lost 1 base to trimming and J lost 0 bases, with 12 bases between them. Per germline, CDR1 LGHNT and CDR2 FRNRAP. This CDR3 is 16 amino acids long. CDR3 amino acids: CASGLDIGVMNTEAFF. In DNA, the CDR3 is TGTGCTAGTGGTTTGGATATCGGGGTAATGAACACTGAAGCTTTCTTT.

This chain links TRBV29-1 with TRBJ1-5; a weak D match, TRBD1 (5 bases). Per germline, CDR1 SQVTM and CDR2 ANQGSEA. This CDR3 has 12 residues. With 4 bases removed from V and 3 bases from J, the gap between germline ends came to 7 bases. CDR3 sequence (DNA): TGCAGCGTTGGCGGGGCCAATCAGCCCCAGCATTTT. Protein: CSVGGANQPQHF.

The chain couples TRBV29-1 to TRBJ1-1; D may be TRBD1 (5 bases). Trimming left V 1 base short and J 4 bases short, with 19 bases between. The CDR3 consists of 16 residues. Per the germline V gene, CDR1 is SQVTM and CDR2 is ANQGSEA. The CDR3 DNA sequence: TGCAGCGTTGAAGGGAGGGGCAGGGAGGGTCGCACTGAAGCTTTCTTT. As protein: CSVEGRGREGRTEAFF. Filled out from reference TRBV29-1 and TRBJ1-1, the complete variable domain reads SAVISQKPSRDICQRGTSLTIQCQVDSQVTMMFWYRQQPGQSLTLIATANQGSEATYESGFVIDKFPISRPNLTFSTLTVSNMSPEDSSIYLCSVEGRGREGRTEAFFGQGTRLTVV.

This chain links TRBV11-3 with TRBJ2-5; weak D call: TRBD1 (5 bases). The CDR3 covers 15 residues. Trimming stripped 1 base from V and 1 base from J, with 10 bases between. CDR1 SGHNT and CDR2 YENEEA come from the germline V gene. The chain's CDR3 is CASSLGGPPQETQYF. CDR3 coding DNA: TGTGCCAGCAGCTTAGGGGGCCCCCCCCAAGAGACCCAGTACTTC.

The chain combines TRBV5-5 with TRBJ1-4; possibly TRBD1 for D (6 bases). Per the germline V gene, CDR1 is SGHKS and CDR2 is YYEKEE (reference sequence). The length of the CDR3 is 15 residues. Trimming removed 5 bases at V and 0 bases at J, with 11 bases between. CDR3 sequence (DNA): TGTGCCAGCAGTCGCGCAGGGGCAACTAATGAAAAACTGTTTTTT. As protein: CASSRAGATNEKLFF.

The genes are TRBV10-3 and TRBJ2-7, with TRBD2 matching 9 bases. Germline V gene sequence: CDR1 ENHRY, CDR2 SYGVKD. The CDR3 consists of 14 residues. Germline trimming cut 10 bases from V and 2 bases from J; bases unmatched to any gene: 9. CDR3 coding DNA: TGTGCCACCGCGCGGGCTAGCGGGGCCTACGAGCAGTACTTC. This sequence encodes CATARASGAYEQYF.

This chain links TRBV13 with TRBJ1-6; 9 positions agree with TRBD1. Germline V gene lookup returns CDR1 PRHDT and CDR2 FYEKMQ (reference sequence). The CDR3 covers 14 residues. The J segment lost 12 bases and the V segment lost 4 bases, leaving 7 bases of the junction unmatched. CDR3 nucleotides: TGTGCCAGCAGCTCTGGACAGGGGAGACAACCCCTCCACTTT. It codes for CASSSGQGRQPLHF.

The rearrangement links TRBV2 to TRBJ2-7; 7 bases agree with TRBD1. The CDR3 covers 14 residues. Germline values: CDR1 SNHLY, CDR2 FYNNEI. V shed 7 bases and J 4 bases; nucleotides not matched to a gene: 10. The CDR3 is CASIYDRVGYEQYF. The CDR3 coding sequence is TGTGCCAGCATCTATGACAGGGTAGGTTACGAGCAGTACTTC.

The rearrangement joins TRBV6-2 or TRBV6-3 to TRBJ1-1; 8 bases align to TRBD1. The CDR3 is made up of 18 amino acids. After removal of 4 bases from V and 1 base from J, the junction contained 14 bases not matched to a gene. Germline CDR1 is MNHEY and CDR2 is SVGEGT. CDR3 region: CASSSITRQGMANTEAFF. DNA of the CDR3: TGTGCCAGCAGTTCAATTACTCGACAGGGGATGGCGAACACTGAAGCTTTCTTT.

The CDR3 bases are TGTGCCAGCAGCTCAGACAGGGGGGCAGATACGCAGTATTTT. The encoded protein is CASSSDRGADTQYF. This chain links TRBV7-3 with TRBJ2-3, with 9 nucleotides matching TRBD1. V gave up 4 bases and J gave up 4 bases; unmatched junction bases: 3. The CDR3 has 14 residues. The germline gives CDR1 SGHTA, CDR2 FQGTGA.

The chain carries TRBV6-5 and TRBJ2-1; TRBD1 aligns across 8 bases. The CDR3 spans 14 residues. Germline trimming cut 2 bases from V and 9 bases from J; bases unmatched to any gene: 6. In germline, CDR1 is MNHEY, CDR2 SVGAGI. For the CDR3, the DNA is TGTGCCAGCAGTTACACACGACAGGGGATTGAGCAGTTCTTC. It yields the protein CASSYTRQGIEQFF.

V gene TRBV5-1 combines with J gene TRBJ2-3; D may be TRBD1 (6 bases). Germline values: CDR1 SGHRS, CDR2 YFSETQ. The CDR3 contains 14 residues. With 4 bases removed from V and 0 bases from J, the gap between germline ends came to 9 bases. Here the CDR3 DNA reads TGCGCCAGCAGCGAACAGGGTAGCACAGATACGCAGTATTTT. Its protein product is CASSEQGSTDTQYF.

The CDR3 sequence: CARSGTGSSPLHF. CDR3 DNA: TGTGCCCGTTCCGGGACAGGGAGTTCACCCCTCCACTTT. V gene TRBV30 combines with J gene TRBJ1-6; 9 bases are a match to TRBD1. The CDR3 sequence is 13 residues long. Germline CDR1 GTSNPN, CDR2 SVGIG (reference sequence). V was clipped by 8 bases and J by 9 bases; unmatched bases: 8.

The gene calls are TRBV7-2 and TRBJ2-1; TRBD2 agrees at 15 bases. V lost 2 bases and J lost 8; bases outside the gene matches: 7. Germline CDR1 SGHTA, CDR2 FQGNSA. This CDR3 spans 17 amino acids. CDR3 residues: CASSLRGLAGGPDEQFF. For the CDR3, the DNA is TGTGCCAGCAGCTTAAGAGGACTAGCGGGAGGGCCGGATGAGCAGTTCTTC.

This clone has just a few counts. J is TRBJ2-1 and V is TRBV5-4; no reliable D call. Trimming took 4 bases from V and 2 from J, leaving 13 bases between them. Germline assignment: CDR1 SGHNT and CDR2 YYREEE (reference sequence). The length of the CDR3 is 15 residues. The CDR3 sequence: CASSPTGGTYNEQFF. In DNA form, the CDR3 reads TGTGCCAGCAGCCCCACTGGCGGAACCTACAATGAGCAGTTCTTC.